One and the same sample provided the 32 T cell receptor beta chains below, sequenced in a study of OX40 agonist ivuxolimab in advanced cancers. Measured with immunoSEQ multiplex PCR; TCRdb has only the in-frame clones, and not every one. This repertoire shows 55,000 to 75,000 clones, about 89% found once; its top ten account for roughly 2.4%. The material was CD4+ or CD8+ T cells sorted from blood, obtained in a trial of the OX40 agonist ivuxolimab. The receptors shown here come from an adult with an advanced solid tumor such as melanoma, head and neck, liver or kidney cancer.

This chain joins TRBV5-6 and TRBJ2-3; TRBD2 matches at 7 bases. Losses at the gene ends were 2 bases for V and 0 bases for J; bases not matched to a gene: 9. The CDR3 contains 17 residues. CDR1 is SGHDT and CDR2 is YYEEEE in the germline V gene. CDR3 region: CASSFYSLAASTDTQYF. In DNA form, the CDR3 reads TGTGCCAGCAGCTTCTACAGTCTAGCGGCTAGCACAGATACGCAGTATTTT. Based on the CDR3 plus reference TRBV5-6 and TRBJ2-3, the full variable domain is DAGVTQSPTHLIKTRGQQVTLRCSPKSGHDTVSWYQQALGQGPQFIFQYYEEEERQRGNFPDRFSGHQFPNYSSELNVNALLLGDSALYLCASSFYSLAASTDTQYFGPGTRLTVL.

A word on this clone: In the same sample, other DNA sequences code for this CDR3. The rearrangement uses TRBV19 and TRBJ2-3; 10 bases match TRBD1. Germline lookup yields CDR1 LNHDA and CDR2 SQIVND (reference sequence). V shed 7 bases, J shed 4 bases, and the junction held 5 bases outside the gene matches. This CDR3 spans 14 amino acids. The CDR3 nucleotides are TGTGCCAGTAAATCCGGGACAGGGGCAGATACGCAGTATTTT. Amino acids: CASKSGTGADTQYF.

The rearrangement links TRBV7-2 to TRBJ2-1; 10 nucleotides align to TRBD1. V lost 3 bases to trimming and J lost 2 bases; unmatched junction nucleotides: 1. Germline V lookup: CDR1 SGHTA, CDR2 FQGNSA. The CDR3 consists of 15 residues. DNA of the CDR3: TGTGCCAGCAGCTTGGACAGGGGGACCTACAATGAGCAGTTCTTC. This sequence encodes CASSLDRGTYNEQFF.

The CDR3 spells CATSRNRGLHYGYTF. In DNA form, the CDR3 reads TGTGCCACCAGCAGGAACAGAGGGCTTCACTATGGCTACACCTTC. J is TRBJ1-2 and V is TRBV15, with D unclear. Germline V CDR1 and CDR2: LNHNV, YYDKDF (reference sequence). V lost 3 bases, J lost 3 bases, and 14 bases lay in between. The CDR3 runs to 15 residues.

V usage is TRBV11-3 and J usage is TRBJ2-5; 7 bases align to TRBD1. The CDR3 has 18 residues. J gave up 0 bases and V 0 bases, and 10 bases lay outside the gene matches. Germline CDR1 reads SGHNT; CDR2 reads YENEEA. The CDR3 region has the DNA TGTGCCAGCAGCTTAGAAAGGGGGCCCTCGAACCACCAAGAGACCCAGTACTTC. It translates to CASSLERGPSNHQETQYF.

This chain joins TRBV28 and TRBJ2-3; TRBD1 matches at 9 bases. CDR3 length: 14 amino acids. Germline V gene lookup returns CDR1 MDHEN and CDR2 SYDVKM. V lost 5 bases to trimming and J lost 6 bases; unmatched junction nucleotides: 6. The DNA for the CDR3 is TGTGCCAGCAGTCCCGGGGACAGGGTTGATACGCAGTATTTT. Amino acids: CASSPGDRVDTQYF. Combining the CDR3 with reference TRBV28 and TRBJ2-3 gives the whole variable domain DVKVTQSSRYLVKRTGEKVFLECVQDMDHENMFWYRQDPGLGLRLIYFSYDVKMKEKGDIPEGYSVSREKKERFSLILESASTNQTSMYLCASSPGDRVDTQYFGPGTRLTVL.

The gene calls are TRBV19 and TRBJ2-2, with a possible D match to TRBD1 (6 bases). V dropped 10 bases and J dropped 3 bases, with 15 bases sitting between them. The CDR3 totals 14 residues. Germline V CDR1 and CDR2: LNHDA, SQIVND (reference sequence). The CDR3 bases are TGTGCCATCTCACAGGGTACCCACACCGGGGAGCTGTTTTTT. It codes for CAISQGTHTGELFF.

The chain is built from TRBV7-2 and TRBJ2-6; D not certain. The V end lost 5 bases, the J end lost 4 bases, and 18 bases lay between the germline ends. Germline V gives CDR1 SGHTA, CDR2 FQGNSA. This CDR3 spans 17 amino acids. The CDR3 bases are TGTGCCAGCAGCCAAGACCCGCTTACTTCGGGGGCCAACGTCCTGACTTTC. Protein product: CASSQDPLTSGANVLTF. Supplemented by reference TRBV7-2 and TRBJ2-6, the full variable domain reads GAGVSQSPSNKVTEKGKDVELRCDPISGHTALYWYRQSLGQGLEFLIYFQGNSAPDKSGLPSDRFSAERTGGSVSTLTIQRTQQEDSAVYLCASSQDPLTSGANVLTFGAGSRLTVL.

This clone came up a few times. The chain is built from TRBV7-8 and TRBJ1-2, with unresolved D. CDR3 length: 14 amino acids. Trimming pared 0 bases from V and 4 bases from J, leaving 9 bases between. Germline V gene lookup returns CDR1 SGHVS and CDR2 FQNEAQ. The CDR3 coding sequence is TGTGCCAGCAGCTTAGCGCTGGCAGCCTATGGCTACACCTTC. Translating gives CASSLALAAYGYTF.

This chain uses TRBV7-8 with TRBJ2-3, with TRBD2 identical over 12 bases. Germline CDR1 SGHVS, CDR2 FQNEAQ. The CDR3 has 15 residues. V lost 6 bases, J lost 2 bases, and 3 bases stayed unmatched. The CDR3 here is CASRRTSGDTDTQYF. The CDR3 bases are TGTGCCAGCAGAAGGACTAGCGGGGACACAGATACGCAGTATTTT.

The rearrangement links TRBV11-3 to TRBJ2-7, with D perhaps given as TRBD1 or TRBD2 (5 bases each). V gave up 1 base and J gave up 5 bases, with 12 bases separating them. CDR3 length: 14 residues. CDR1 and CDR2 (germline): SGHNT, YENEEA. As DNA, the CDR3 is TGTGCCAGCAGCTTAGTCGCAGGGACGGACGAGCAGTACTTC. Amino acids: CASSLVAGTDEQYF.

The CDR3 DNA is TGTGCCATCACCCTCCAGCGGGAGACCGGGGAGCTGTTTTTT. This codes for CAITLQRETGELFF. The gene calls are TRBV10-3 and TRBJ2-2; 8 nucleotides agree with TRBD2. The ends lost 7 bases at V and 5 bases at J; junction bases unmatched: 6. This CDR3 is 14 amino acids long. Germline V CDR1 and CDR2: ENHRY, SYGVKD.

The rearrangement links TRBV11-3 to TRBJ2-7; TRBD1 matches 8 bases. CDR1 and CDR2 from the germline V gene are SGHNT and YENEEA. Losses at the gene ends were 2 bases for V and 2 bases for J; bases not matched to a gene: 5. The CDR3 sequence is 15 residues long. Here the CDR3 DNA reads TGTGCCAGCAGCTTAAGGACAGGGCTAGCCTACGAGCAGTACTTC. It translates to CASSLRTGLAYEQYF.

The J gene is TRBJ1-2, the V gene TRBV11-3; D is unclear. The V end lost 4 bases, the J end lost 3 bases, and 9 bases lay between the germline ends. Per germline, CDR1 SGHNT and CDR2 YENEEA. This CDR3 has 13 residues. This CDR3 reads CASSWREDYGYTF. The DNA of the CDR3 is TGTGCCAGCAGCTGGAGAGAAGACTATGGCTACACCTTC.

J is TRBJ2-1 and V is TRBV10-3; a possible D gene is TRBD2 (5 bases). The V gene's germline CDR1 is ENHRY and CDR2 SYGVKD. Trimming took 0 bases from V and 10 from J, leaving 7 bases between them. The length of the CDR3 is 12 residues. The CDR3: CAISESSGEQFF. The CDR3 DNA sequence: TGTGCCATCAGTGAGTCGAGCGGCGAGCAGTTCTTC.

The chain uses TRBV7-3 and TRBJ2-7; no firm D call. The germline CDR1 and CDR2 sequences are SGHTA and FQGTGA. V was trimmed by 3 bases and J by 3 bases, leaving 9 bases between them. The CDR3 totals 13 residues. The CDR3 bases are TGTGCCAGCAGCTTTGGTTTGGGCTACGAGCAGTACTTC. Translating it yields CASSFGLGYEQYF.

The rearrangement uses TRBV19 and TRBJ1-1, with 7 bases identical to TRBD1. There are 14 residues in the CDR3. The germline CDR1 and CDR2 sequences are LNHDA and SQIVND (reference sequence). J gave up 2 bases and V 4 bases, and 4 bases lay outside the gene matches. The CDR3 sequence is CASSSYRGNTEAFF. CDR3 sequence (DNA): TGTGCCAGTAGTAGCTACAGGGGAAACACTGAAGCTTTCTTT.

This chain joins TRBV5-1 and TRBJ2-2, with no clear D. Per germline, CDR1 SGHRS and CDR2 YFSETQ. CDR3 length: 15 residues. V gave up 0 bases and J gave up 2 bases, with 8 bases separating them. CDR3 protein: CASSLAPENTGELFF. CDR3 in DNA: TGCGCCAGCAGCTTGGCCCCGGAAAACACCGGGGAGCTGTTTTTT.

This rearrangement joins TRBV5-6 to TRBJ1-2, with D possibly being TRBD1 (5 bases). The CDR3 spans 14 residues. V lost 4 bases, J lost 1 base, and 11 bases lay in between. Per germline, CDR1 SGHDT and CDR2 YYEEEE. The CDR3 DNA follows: TGTGCCAGCAGCCTCCTGGGGGATAACTATGGCTACACCTTC. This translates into CASSLLGDNYGYTF.

CDR3 loop: CASSLGEQPYGYTF. The CDR3, as DNA: TGTGCCAGCTCACTGGGGGAACAGCCCTATGGCTACACCTTC. The chain couples TRBV18 to TRBJ1-2; tentatively, D is TRBD1 (5 bases). Germline loops: CDR1 KGHSH, CDR2 LQKENI. The CDR3 contains 14 residues. Trimming pared 4 bases from V and 4 bases from J, leaving 13 bases between.

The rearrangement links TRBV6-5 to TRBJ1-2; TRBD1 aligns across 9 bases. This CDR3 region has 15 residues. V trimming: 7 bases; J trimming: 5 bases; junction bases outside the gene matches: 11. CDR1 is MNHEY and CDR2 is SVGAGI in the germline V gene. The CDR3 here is CASMGGPGTGYGYTF. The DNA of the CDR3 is TGTGCCAGCATGGGAGGACCCGGGACAGGGTATGGCTACACCTTC.

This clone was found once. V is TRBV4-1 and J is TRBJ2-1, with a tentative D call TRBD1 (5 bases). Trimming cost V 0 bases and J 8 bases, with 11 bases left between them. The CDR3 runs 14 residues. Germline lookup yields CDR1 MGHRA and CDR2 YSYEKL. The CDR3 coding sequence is TGCGCCAGCAGCCAAGAATCCCGCAGGGATGAGCAGTTCTTC. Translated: CASSQESRRDEQFF.

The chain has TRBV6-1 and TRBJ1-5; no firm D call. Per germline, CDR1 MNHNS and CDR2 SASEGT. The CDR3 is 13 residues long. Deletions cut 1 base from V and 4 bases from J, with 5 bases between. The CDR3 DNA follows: TGTGCCAGCAGTGAAGGCAGGAATCAGCCCCAGCATTTT. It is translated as CASSEGRNQPQHF.

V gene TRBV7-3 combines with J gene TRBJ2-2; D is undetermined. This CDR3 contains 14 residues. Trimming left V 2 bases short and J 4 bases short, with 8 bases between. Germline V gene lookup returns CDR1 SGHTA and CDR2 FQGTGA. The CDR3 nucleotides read TGTGCCAGCAGCTTAGTGGCGTTCACCGGGGAGCTGTTTTTT. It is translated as CASSLVAFTGELFF.

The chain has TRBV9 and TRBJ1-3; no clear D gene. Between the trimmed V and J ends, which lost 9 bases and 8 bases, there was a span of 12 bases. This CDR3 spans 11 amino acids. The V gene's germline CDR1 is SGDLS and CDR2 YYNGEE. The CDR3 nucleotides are TGTGCCACCCCCGACCCGGACACCATATATTTT. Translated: CATPDPDTIYF.

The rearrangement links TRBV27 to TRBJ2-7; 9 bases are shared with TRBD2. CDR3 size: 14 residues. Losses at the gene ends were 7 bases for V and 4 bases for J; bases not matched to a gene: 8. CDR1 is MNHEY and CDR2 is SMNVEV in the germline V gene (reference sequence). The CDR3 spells CASKKREVLYEQYF. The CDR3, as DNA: TGTGCCAGCAAAAAGCGGGAGGTCCTATACGAGCAGTACTTC.

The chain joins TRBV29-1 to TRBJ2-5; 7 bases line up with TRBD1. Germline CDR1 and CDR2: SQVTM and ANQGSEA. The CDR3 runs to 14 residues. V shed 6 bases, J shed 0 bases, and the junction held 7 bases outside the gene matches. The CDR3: CSVVKQGNQETQYF. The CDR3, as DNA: TGCAGCGTCGTGAAACAGGGGAACCAAGAGACCCAGTACTTC.

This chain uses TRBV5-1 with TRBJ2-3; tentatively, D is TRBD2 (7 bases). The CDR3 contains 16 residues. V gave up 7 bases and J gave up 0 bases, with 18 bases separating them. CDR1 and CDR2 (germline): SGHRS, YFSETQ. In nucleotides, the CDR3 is TGCGCCAGCGAAAGGGGGGGCGACCCAAGCACAGATACGCAGTATTTT. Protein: CASERGGDPSTDTQYF.

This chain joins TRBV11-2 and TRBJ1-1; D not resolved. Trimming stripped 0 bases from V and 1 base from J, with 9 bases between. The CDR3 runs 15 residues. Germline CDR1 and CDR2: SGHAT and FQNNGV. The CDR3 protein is CASSLESGTNTEAFF. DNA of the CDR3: TGTGCCAGCAGCTTAGAGTCCGGAACGAACACTGAAGCTTTCTTT.

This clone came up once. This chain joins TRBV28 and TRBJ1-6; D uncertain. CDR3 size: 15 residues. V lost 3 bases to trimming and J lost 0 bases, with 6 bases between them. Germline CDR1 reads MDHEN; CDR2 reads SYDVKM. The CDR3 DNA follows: TGTGCCAGCAGTTTGGGTAGCTCCTATAATTCACCCCTCCACTTT. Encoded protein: CASSLGSSYNSPLHF.

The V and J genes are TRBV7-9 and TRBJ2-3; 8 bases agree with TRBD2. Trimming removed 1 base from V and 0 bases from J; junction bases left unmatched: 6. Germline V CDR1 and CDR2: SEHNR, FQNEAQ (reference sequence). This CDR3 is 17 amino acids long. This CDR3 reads CASSLVGPSGSTDTQYF. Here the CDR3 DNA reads TGTGCCAGCAGCTTAGTCGGTCCTAGCGGGAGCACAGATACGCAGTATTTT.

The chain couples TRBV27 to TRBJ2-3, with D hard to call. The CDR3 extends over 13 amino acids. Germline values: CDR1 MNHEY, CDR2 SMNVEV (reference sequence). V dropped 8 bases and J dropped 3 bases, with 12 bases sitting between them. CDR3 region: CASRPLGTDTQYF. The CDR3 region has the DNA TGTGCCAGCCGACCCTTGGGGACAGATACGCAGTATTTT.